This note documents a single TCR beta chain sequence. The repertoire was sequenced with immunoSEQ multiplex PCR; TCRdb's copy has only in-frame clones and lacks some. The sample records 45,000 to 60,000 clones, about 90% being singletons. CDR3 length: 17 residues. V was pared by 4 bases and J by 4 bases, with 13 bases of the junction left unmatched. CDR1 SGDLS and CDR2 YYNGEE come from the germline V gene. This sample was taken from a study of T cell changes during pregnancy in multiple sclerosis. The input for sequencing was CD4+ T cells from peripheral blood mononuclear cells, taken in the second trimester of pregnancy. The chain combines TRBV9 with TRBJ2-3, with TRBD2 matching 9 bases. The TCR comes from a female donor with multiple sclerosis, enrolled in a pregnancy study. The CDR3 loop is CASSSSLSSGRSDTQYF. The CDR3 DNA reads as TGTGCCAGCAGCTCCTCTTTGTCCAGCGGGAGGTCAGATACGCAGTATTTT.